This TCR beta chain is drawn from a study of cytomegalovirus exposure and HLA in healthy donors. Study-level findings and limits: A list of approximately 160 TCR beta chains associated with cytomegalovirus was given. As confirmed in vitro, three CMV-associated chains were specific for CMV antigens. Reported results showed that the classifier diagnosed cytomegalovirus status with high specificity and sensitivity.

CDR1 SGHNT and CDR2 YYREEE come from the germline V gene (reference sequence). The V end was cut by 1 base, the J end by 1 base, with 6 bases between. This CDR3 contains 14 residues. The donors were members of the validation cohort comprising roughly 130 subjects, separate from the approximately 630-subject first cohort. The assay was immunoSEQ multiplex PCR, and TCRdb's table has in-frame clones only and misses some. Of roughly 120,000 clones listed, about 93% are singletons. A note on this clone: Its antigen is unknown.

The chain uses TRBV5-4 and TRBJ2-1; D unresolved. Sequenced input: PBMCs. The sequence came from a young woman in good health and CMV-seronegative. The CDR3: CASSLQNSYNEQFF. The CDR3 nucleotides read TGTGCCAGCAGCTTGCAGAATTCCTACAATGAGCAGTTCTTC.